Below, one TCR beta chain is given with its context. With 7 bases removed from V and 2 bases from J, the gap between germline ends came to 12 bases. The CDR3 loop spans 14 amino acids. The germline gives CDR1 SEHNR, CDR2 FQNEAQ (reference sequence). The data belong to a study of blood T cell repertoires in COVID-19. As for the study in general: Some COVID-19 samples were acute and others convalescent; all came from the United States, Italy and Spain.

The assay was immunoSEQ multiplex PCR, and TCRdb's table has in-frame clones only and misses some. The sample has roughly 320,000 clones, 85% to 90% seen once. This sequence joins TRBV7-9 and TRBJ1-5; a possible D gene is TRBD1 (6 bases). The sample taken for sequencing was PBMCs or T cells enriched from blood (not recorded which). The receptor was isolated from a man aged 30 to 39 who had recovered from COVID-19. CDR3 protein: CASTPDSGNQPQHF. The CDR3 region has the DNA TGTGCCAGCACCCCGGACAGCGGCAATCAGCCCCAGCATTTT.